The text below deals with one T cell receptor beta chain. Libraries were prepared by immunoSEQ multiplex PCR; TCRdb keeps only in-frame clonotypes and omits some of them. The sample has 150,000 to 200,000 clones; the top ten hold around 2%. The data stem from a study of control samples from healthy donors and cancer patients. The germline gives CDR1 LGHNA, CDR2 YSLEER. The ends were cut back, 0 bases at V and 0 bases at J, with 15 bases in the middle. This CDR3 is built from 19 residues. The genes are TRBV4-3 and TRBJ1-6; D gene ambiguous. Sequenced material: blood. The TCR was taken from a woman in her twenties or thirties in good health. CDR3 nucleotides: TGCGCCAGCAGCCAAGATTTAAGGGCCGGGAGCTCCTATAATTCACCCCTCCACTTT. This sequence encodes CASSQDLRAGSSYNSPLHF.